This T cell receptor beta chain emerged from a study of blood T cell repertoires in COVID-19 (dated by TCRdb to 2018 to 2021). Broadly, across the study: The collaborator samples originated in the United States, Italy and Spain and spanned the acute and convalescent phases of COVID-19. The prospective study material was composed of cDNA or gDNA derived from T cells, B-cell-depleted T cells, or PBMCs. Deeply sampled blood TCRbeta repertoires from subjects exposed to, actively infected with, or recovered from COVID-19 were included in the dataset. The repertoires were released in a freely available public database intended as a resource for research on the immune response to SARS-CoV-2. Samples were obtained from the ongoing ImmuneRACE study (first 160 participants) and from some 1,200 subjects provided by 6 global collaborators. Sample metadata almost always included a de-identified subject ID, COVID-19 status, age in years and sex. Where HLA class I and class II types were available, the types were taken from metadata supplied by the sample provider, not from assay-based typing.

Study-level results and caveats: How much clinical and demographic metadata was included differed by source and by participant, and the metadata was provided uncurated.

Points on this clone: It has no known antigen specificity. There are no base qualities to consult, and no much larger clone falls within one base.

One collaborating source in Seattle enrolled patients during active infection and followed them longitudinally through the course of disease. The collaborating institutions used their own protocols to collect whole blood in K2EDTA tubes. For TCRbeta analysis, collaborator samples were shipped as frozen whole blood, as isolated PBMCs, or as DNA extracted from either sample type. The immunoSEQ Assay, a bias-controlled multiplex PCR, was used to amplify TCRbeta CDR3 regions from genomic DNA. Concerning the study's data processing: The number of nucleated cells in each sample was estimated from the amplification of reference gene primers within the assay. Sequence reads were collapsed and filtered to measure the absolute abundance of every unique TCRbeta CDR3 rearrangement. For each sample, productive Simpson clonality was calculated by taking the square root of Simpson's diversity index across productive rearrangements. Drawn from immuneACCESS, this table holds only the in-frame rearrangements with V and J called that TCRdb kept. Clones are partly lost; checked studies trace under half to an unresolved V gene and leave the rest unexplained. From that table come the V and J calls and clone size; the DNA was used to work out D and trimming. The sample table shows about 150,000 clones, and approximately 85% are seen once. 6.9% of the sample comes from the top ten.

Relative to germline, V is 5 bases shorter and J is 5 bases shorter, with 15 bases between their ends. According to the germline V gene (reference sequence), CDR1 reads LNHDA and CDR2 reads SQIVND. Measured from the cysteine to the phenylalanine, the CDR3 is 14 residues long. The read is trimmed to its CDR3 DNA, 42 bases read in frame from base 1. This TCR derives from a man aged 80 or over with COVID-19, enrolled during active disease. The V gene is TRBV19 and the J gene is TRBJ1-1; possibly the D gene is TRBD1, per 5 matching bases. Sequences were obtained from peripheral blood. In nucleotides, the sequence is TGTGCCAGTAGTTCACGGGGGTGGTGGACTGAAGCTTTCTTT. It is translated as CASSSRGWWTEAFF. Beyond the CDR3, the reference TRBV19 and TRBJ1-1 genes provide the residues; the full variable domain reads: DGGITQSPKYLFRKEGQNVTLSCEQNLNHDAMYWYRQDPGQGLRLIYYSQIVNDFQKGDIAEGYSVSREKKESFPLTVTSAQKNPTAFYLCASSSRGWWTEAFFGQGTRLTVV.